Listed here are 26 T cell receptor beta chains from one sample, sequenced in a study of T cell changes during pregnancy in multiple sclerosis. Sequencing used immunoSEQ multiplex PCR; TCRdb keeps in-frame clones, though not all of them. Among around 100,000 clones listed, roughly nine tenths were seen once. The material was peripheral blood, obtained after pregnancy. The origin of the receptors is a female donor with multiple sclerosis, enrolled in a pregnancy study.

The CDR3 reads CASSSRGNTEAFF. The CDR3 DNA sequence: TGTGCCAGCAGCTCACGGGGGAACACTGAAGCTTTCTTT. The chain couples TRBV7-3 to TRBJ1-1, with D unclear. CDR3 length equals 13 residues. The V end lost 4 bases, the J end lost 1 base, and 7 bases lay between the germline ends. Per germline, CDR1 SGHTA and CDR2 FQGTGA.

The chain employs TRBV27 and TRBJ1-4; 9 nucleotides agree with TRBD1. Germline V gene lookup returns CDR1 MNHEY and CDR2 SMNVEV (reference sequence). This CDR3 is built from 14 residues. Unmatched junction bases numbered 5, after V lost 4 bases and J lost 8 bases. This chain's CDR3 is CASSWGTGSEKLFF. The CDR3 DNA reads TGTGCCAGCAGTTGGGGGACAGGGTCCGAAAAACTGTTTTTT.

The chain carries TRBV5-1 and TRBJ1-5; TRBD1 aligns across 10 bases. The V gene end was trimmed by 3 bases and the J gene end by 5 bases; junction bases not matched to a gene: 5. The germline CDR1 and CDR2 sequences are SGHRS and YFSETQ. The CDR3 runs 15 residues. CDR3 in amino acids: CASSSGQGGDQPQHF. CDR3 DNA: TGCGCCAGCAGCTCCGGACAGGGGGGGGATCAGCCCCAGCATTTT.

The chain employs TRBV13 and TRBJ2-7; TRBD2 is a possible D gene (6 bases). The germline gives CDR1 PRHDT, CDR2 FYEKMQ (reference sequence). The ends were cut back, 5 bases at V and 2 bases at J, with 10 bases in the middle. This CDR3 has 13 amino acids. The CDR3 DNA sequence: TGTGCCAGCAGCCCTAGCGTACCCTACGAGCAGTACTTC. Its protein product is CASSPSVPYEQYF.

This clone has a handful of counts. This rearrangement joins TRBV9 to TRBJ1-1, with D hard to call. Germline loops: CDR1 SGDLS, CDR2 YYNGEE. The CDR3 is 13 residues long. V lost 2 bases and J lost 3, with 8 bases in between. CDR3 sequence (DNA): TGTGCCAGCAGCGTTCGGGGTTACACTGAAGCTTTCTTT. Amino acid sequence: CASSVRGYTEAFF.

This chain connects TRBV5-1 to TRBJ2-5; TRBD2 matches at 8 bases. V dropped 4 bases and J dropped 4; count of bases not matched to a gene: 6. CDR1 is SGHRS, CDR2 YFSETQ, per germline. This CDR3 spans 14 amino acids. CDR3 in amino acids: CASSRRTSGETQYF. CDR3 coding DNA: TGCGCCAGCAGCCGACGAACTAGCGGAGAGACCCAGTACTTC.

This chain connects TRBV11-2 to TRBJ2-3; 8 positions agree with TRBD2. V lost 8 bases and J lost 2; bases outside the gene matches: 12. Germline CDR1 reads SGHAT; CDR2 reads FQNNGV. The CDR3 spans 16 residues. The CDR3 region has the DNA TGTGCCAGCGGGGCTGGGGAGCGGGGGATCACAGATACGCAGTATTTT. Its translation: CASGAGERGITDTQYF.

This clone was counted once. This chain links TRBV19 with TRBJ1-1; TRBD1 matches at 7 bases. Germline-derived CDR1 and CDR2 are LNHDA and SQIVND (reference sequence). This CDR3 comprises 15 residues. After removal of 7 bases from V and 6 bases from J, the junction contained 14 bases not matched to a gene. The CDR3 protein is CASIGPGGNHAEAFF. The CDR3 bases are TGTGCCAGTATAGGTCCAGGGGGGAACCACGCTGAAGCTTTCTTT.

This chain uses TRBV6-5 with TRBJ2-3; weak D call: TRBD1 (5 bases). CDR3 length equals 14 residues. Trimming cost V 8 bases and J 5 bases, with 17 bases left between them. CDR1 MNHEY and CDR2 SVGAGI come from the germline V gene. CDR3 sequence: CASGPWGTGDTQYF. In DNA, the CDR3 is TGTGCCAGCGGTCCGTGGGGCACGGGAGATACGCAGTATTTT.

This clone appeared once. This chain uses TRBV5-1 with TRBJ1-1; D gene uncertain. Per germline, CDR1 SGHRS and CDR2 YFSETQ. V lost 4 bases to trimming and J lost 1 base, with 8 bases between them. The CDR3 extends over 13 amino acids. CDR3 coding DNA: TGCGCCAGCAGCATTGGAGGGAACACTGAAGCTTTCTTT. Its translation is CASSIGGNTEAFF. The full variable domain, in which reference TRBV5-1 and TRBJ1-1 provide the parts outside the CDR3, is KAGVTQTPRYLIKTRGQQVTLSCSPISGHRSVSWYQQTPGQGLQFLFEYFSETQRNKGNFPGRFSGRQFSNSRSEMNVSTLELGDSALYLCASSIGGNTEAFFGQGTRLTVV.

The rearrangement uses TRBV5-4 and TRBJ2-5, with TRBD1 matching over 7 bases. J lost 4 bases, V lost 1 base, and 10 bases had no gene match. The length of the CDR3 is 16 residues. CDR1 and CDR2 (germline): SGHNT, YYREEE (reference sequence). CDR3 DNA sequence: TGTGCCAGCAGCTTGTCGGCAGGGGGAAGAGGAGAGACCCAGTACTTC. Amino acid sequence: CASSLSAGGRGETQYF. Full variable domain (remainder filled in from reference TRBV5-4 and TRBJ2-5): ETGVTQSPTHLIKTRGQQVTLRCSSQSGHNTVSWYQQALGQGPQFIFQYYREEENGRGNFPPRFSGLQFPNYSSELNVNALELDDSALYLCASSLSAGGRGETQYFGPGTRLLVL.

The chain carries TRBV6-1 and TRBJ2-7; 8 bases fit TRBD2. V dropped 1 base and J dropped 0; count of bases not matched to a gene: 5. Germline CDR1 MNHNS, CDR2 SASEGT. The CDR3 is 16 residues long. The CDR3 DNA is TGTGCCAGCAGTGAAGGGGCGGGGGGACTCTCCTACGAGCAGTACTTC. Translated, it gives CASSEGAGGLSYEQYF.

The rearrangement uses TRBV2 and TRBJ1-1, with D tentatively TRBD1 (6 bases). From germline, CDR1 is SNHLY and CDR2 FYNNEI. The CDR3 spans 15 residues. V was clipped by 6 bases and J by 0 bases, with 14 bases between them. DNA for the CDR3: TGTGCCAGCAGACCACCGGGGGGCCTGAACACTGAAGCTTTCTTT. It specifies CASRPPGGLNTEAFF.

V gene TRBV28 combines with J gene TRBJ2-6; D unresolved. Germline V gene lookup returns CDR1 MDHEN and CDR2 SYDVKM. With 5 bases removed from V and 0 bases from J, the gap between germline ends came to 26 bases. This CDR3 comprises 21 residues. CDR3 nucleotides: TGTGCCAGCAGTCGAACCAGACTGGGTCGGCCAACCAACTCTGGGGCCAACGTCCTGACTTTC. Amino acids: CASSRTRLGRPTNSGANVLTF.

The J gene is TRBJ1-1, the V gene TRBV10-1; TRBD1 is a possible D gene (6 bases). The CDR3 has 13 residues. From germline, CDR1 is WNHNN and CDR2 SYGVQD (reference sequence). The V end lost 7 bases, the J end lost 4 bases, and 13 bases lay between the germline ends. DNA of the CDR3: TGCGCCAGCAACCCACAGGGATCCACTGAAGCTTTCTTT. Translated: CASNPQGSTEAFF.

This chain connects TRBV18 to TRBJ1-6; D uncertain. V lost 5 bases, J lost 6 bases, and 11 bases lay in between. Germline CDR1 is KGHSH and CDR2 is LQKENI. CDR3 size: 14 residues. CDR3 in DNA: TGTGCCAGCTCAGGTGGGCAGGCTAATTCACCCCTCCACTTT. Residues: CASSGGQANSPLHF.

V usage is TRBV2 and J usage is TRBJ2-7; 10 nucleotides match TRBD1. After removal of 8 bases from V and 3 bases from J, the junction contained 7 bases not matched to a gene. Per the germline V gene, CDR1 is SNHLY and CDR2 is FYNNEI. The CDR3 spans 14 residues. CDR3 nucleotide sequence: TGTGCCAGCGGGACGGACAGGGGGAGCTACGAGCAGTACTTC. Amino acid sequence: CASGTDRGSYEQYF.

Only a few counts were recorded for this clone. The chain couples TRBV10-3 to TRBJ2-7, with no clear D. Looked up from germline, CDR1 is ENHRY and CDR2 is SYGVKD. V was trimmed by 4 bases and J by 0 bases, leaving 10 bases between them. The CDR3 consists of 14 residues. The CDR3 DNA reads TGTGCCATCAGTGGGCGGATGATCTCCTACGAGCAGTACTTC. Translating gives CAISGRMISYEQYF.

The chain joins TRBV7-6 to TRBJ2-2, with 11 bases matching TRBD2. The CDR3 totals 16 residues. The germline CDR1 and CDR2 sequences are SGHVS and FNYEAQ. V was pared by 7 bases and J by 2 bases, with 6 bases of the junction left unmatched. In DNA form, the CDR3 reads TGTGCCAGCACTAGCGGGGGGACCCTAAACACCGGGGAGCTGTTTTTT. Its translation: CASTSGGTLNTGELFF.

The chain is built from TRBV9 and TRBJ2-5; a weak D match, TRBD2 (6 bases). This CDR3 is built from 15 residues. CDR1 is SGDLS, CDR2 YYNGEE, per germline. V shed 0 bases and J shed 4 bases, with 13 bases lying between them. This CDR3 reads CASSVGGLERETQYF. The CDR3 region has the DNA TGTGCCAGCAGCGTAGGGGGACTCGAGCGAGAGACCCAGTACTTC.

This sequence joins TRBV9 and TRBJ1-3, with 9 bases aligning to TRBD1. Trimming at V came to 4 bases and at J to 5 bases, leaving 19 bases not matched to a gene. In germline, CDR1 is SGDLS, CDR2 YYNGEE. This CDR3 region has 19 residues. CDR3 sequence (DNA): TGTGCCAGCAGCCCGACAGGGGGTCTTCCTTTCCGCTCGCGAAACACCATATATTTT. Amino acid sequence: CASSPTGGLPFRSRNTIYF.

This chain joins TRBV2 and TRBJ2-1, with TRBD2 as a possible D gene (6 bases). V was trimmed by 5 bases and J by 15 bases, leaving 20 bases between them. The CDR3 loop spans 13 amino acids. CDR1 SNHLY and CDR2 FYNNEI come from the germline V gene. CDR3 region: CASSRLVSEHAFF. The CDR3 nucleotides read TGTGCCAGCAGTCGACTAGTTTCCGAGCATGCGTTCTTC.

The V call is TRBV29-1, the J call TRBJ1-4, with a tentative D call TRBD1 (5 bases). CDR3 length: 15 residues. Trimming cost V 0 bases and J 3 bases, with 11 bases left between them. Germline values: CDR1 SQVTM, CDR2 ANQGSEA. CDR3: CSVEERRGSNEKLFF. The CDR3 DNA reads as TGCAGCGTTGAAGAAAGAAGGGGCTCTAATGAAAAACTGTTTTTT.

The chain employs TRBV30 and TRBJ1-2; D not resolved. Trimming stripped 0 bases from V and 8 bases from J, with 22 bases between. Germline V gives CDR1 GTSNPN, CDR2 SVGIG (reference sequence). The CDR3 spans 16 residues. The CDR3 DNA sequence: TGTGCCTGGAGTGTAAGGTTGAGGAAACGATGGTGGGGCTACACCTTC. Translation: CAWSVRLRKRWWGYTF. The entire variable domain, with the rest obtained from reference TRBV30 and TRBJ1-2, is as follows: SQTIHQWPATLVQPVGSPLSLECTVEGTSNPNLYWYRQAAGRGLQLLFYSVGIGQISSEVPQNLSASRPQDRQFILSSKKLLLSDSGFYLCAWSVRLRKRWWGYTFGSGTRLTVV.

This rearrangement joins TRBV20-1 to TRBJ1-6; possible D gene TRBD1, 5 bases. The V gene lost 7 bases and the J gene lost 9 bases, with 7 bases spanning the gap. CDR1 and CDR2 from the germline V gene are DFQATT and SNEGSKA (reference sequence). This CDR3 has 10 amino acids. The CDR3 nucleotides read TGCAGTGTCGACAGTTCACCCCTCCACTTT. Protein: CSVDSSPLHF.

The chain is built from TRBV27 and TRBJ1-2; a possible D gene is TRBD1 (6 bases). The germline gives CDR1 MNHEY, CDR2 SMNVEV (reference sequence). The length of the CDR3 is 13 residues. Trimming took off 5 bases at V and 4 bases at J, with 11 bases between the two ends. This CDR3 is CASSTGQSYGYTF. CDR3 DNA: TGTGCCAGCAGTACCGGACAGTCCTATGGCTACACCTTC.